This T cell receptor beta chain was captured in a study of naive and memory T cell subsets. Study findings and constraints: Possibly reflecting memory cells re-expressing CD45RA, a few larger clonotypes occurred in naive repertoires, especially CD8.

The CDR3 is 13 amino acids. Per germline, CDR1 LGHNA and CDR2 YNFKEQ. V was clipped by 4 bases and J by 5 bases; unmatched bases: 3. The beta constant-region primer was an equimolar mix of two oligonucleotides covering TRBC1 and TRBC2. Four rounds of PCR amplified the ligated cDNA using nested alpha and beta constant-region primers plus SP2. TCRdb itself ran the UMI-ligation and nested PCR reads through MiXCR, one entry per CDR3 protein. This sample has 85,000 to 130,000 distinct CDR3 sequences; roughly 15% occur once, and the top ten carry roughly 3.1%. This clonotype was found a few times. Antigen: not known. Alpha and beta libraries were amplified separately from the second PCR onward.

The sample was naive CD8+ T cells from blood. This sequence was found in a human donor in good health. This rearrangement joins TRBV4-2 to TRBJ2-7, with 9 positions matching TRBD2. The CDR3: CASSLSGSHEQYF. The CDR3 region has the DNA TGTGCCAGCAGCCTTAGCGGGAGCCACGAGCAGTACTTC.